This T cell receptor (beta chain) stems from a study of T-cell reconstitution after alpha-beta-depleted transplantation in children. The TCRbeta library was prepared with unique molecular identifiers. TCRdb re-called the PCR reads with MiXCR, one entry per CDR3 protein. Of roughly 300,000 distinct CDR3 sequences in the sample, roughly 9.5% were seen once. CDR3 length: 15 residues. Trimming pared 0 bases from V and 0 bases from J, leaving 9 bases between. Per the germline V gene, CDR1 is SGHRS and CDR2 is YFSETQ. This clonotype has a handful of counts. The starting material was PBMCs from the stem cell graft donor, obtained from the stem cell graft. This TCR was recovered from a human donor who donated a stem cell graft to a child with SCID. This sequence joins TRBV5-1 and TRBJ1-1; D unresolved. DNA for the CDR3: TGCGCCAGCAGCTTGGATCCCAGGATGAACACTGAAGCTTTCTTT. Its translation: CASSLDPRMNTEAFF.